The clone carrying this TCR beta chain was observed many times. TCRdb independently ran MiXCR on the reads; one entry per CDR3 protein. The sample yields around 260,000 distinct CDR3 sequences, around 8.7% seen once. This record belongs to a study of T cell repertoires in cytomegalovirus infection. Source material: PBMCs. The TCR comes from a human donor in good health (CMV status not recorded). Some clones in this sample may be carry-over from other donors' samples.

The CDR3 loop is CASSDRANQPQHF. CDR3 in DNA: TGTGCCAGCAGCGACAGGGCCAATCAGCCCCAGCATTTT. This rearrangement joins TRBV7-2 to TRBJ1-5, with TRBD1 matching over 7 bases. Germline loops: CDR1 SGHTA, CDR2 FQGNSA. The CDR3 sequence is 13 residues long. V was pared by 5 bases and J by 3 bases, with 1 base of the junction left unmatched.